This TCR beta chain was identified during a study of blood T cell repertoires in COVID-19. The overall study: Material from acute and convalescent COVID-19 was sourced from the United States, Italy and Spain. The cDNA or gDNA used as material had been derived from T cells, B-cell-depleted T cells, or PBMCs.

Sequencing was performed with immunoSEQ multiplex PCR; in TCRdb, only in-frame clones are kept and a portion is missing. The data contain fewer than 300,000 clones, about 87% of them singletons. V was trimmed by 5 bases and J by 1 base, leaving 11 bases between them. Germline-derived CDR1 and CDR2 are LNHDA and SQIVND (reference sequence). The CDR3 runs 14 residues. This rearrangement joins TRBV19 to TRBJ1-1; possibly TRBD1 for D (5 bases). The sample comprised peripheral blood. The TCR was taken from a woman in her forties who had recovered from COVID-19. CDR3 in amino acids: CASSPPGGNTEAFF. Here the CDR3 DNA reads TGTGCCAGTAGTCCACCGGGGGGGAACACTGAAGCTTTCTTT. The whole variable domain, filled in from reference TRBV19 and TRBJ1-1, reads DGGITQSPKYLFRKEGQNVTLSCEQNLNHDAMYWYRQDPGQGLRLIYYSQIVNDFQKGDIAEGYSVSREKKESFPLTVTSAQKNPTAFYLCASSPPGGNTEAFFGQGTRLTVV.